This T cell receptor (beta chain) was recorded in a study of TIL therapy for anti-PD-1-resistant metastatic lung cancer. V was trimmed by 7 bases and J by 9 bases, leaving 10 bases between them. Germline values: CDR1 SEHNR, CDR2 FQNEAQ (reference sequence). CDR3 length: 11 residues. Sample time point: pre-treatment sample, taken before nivolumab and TIL therapy. The immunoSEQ assay was v3. Repertoires were generated with immunoSEQ multiplex PCR, while TCRdb's copy carries only in-frame clones and drops some. This sample carries about 47,000 clones, 86% of them seen once, and the ten largest clones take more than 4.5%.

The chain links TRBV7-9 to TRBJ2-1; possibly TRBD2 for D (5 bases). This clonotype originated in a person aged 25 to 85 with non-small cell lung cancer. The sample here was blood, taken at baseline. The CDR3 protein is CASNQEGEQFF. The DNA of the CDR3 is TGTGCCAGCAACCAAGAGGGTGAGCAGTTCTTC.